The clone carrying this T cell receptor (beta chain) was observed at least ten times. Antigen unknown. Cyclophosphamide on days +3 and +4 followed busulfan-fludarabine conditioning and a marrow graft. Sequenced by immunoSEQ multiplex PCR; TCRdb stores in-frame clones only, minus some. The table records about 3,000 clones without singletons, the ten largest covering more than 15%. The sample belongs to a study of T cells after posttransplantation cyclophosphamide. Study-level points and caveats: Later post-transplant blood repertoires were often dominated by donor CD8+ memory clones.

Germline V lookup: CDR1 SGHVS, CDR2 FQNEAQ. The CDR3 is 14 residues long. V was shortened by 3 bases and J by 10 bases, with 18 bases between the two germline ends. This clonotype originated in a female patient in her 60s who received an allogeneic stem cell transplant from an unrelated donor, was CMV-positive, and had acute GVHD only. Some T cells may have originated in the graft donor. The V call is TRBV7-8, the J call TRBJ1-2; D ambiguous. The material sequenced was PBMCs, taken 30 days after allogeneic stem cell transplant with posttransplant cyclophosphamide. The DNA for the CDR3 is TGTGCCAGCAGCTTTTTTCCACCCATGCAGGACTACACCTTC. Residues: CASSFFPPMQDYTF.